Listed here are 13 T cell receptor beta chains from one sample, sequenced in a study of blood T cells in healthy people across ages (dated by TCRdb to the mid-2010s). Library method: 5' RACE. Reads for this sample came from an Illumina HiSeq 2500. A second roughly 7 to 11 cycle PCR used a sample-barcoded 5' primer and a J-beta primer mix. TCRdb redid the processing of the public reads, applying fastp at Q25 and MiXCR, and retained in-frame beta chains. Here each entry gathers all rows of one CDR3 protein and keeps the most common genes and DNA. Recorded for this sample are hundreds of thousands of distinct CDR3 sequences; 29% of them occurred a single time. The biggest ten clones account for around 15% of the sample. The source material was blood. The receptors originated from a woman over 75 in good health.

In this sample, this clonotype turned up many times. V and J are TRBV29-1 and TRBJ2-7, with no clear D. The CDR3 length is 12 residues. Germline V CDR1 and CDR2: SQVTM, ANQGSEA. V lost 5 bases and J 7 bases, leaving 15 bases between the germline ends. CDR3 in DNA: TGCAGCGTTTATGTGTCTCCTAGAGAGCAGTACTTC. Its protein is CSVYVSPREQYF.

Remarks on this clonotype: Given a much more abundant clone one base away, this may be a read error. The chain has TRBV6-2 or TRBV6-3 and TRBJ2-5, with D unresolved. Germline V lookup: CDR1 MNHEY, CDR2 SVGEGT. The CDR3 totals 14 residues. Between the trimmed V and J ends, which lost 2 bases and 11 bases, there was a span of 18 bases. The CDR3 DNA reads TGTGCCAGCAGTTACGGCTCTAGGGCCAATGAGCAGTACTTC. As protein: CASSYGSRANEQYF.

The table lists this clonotype with many counts. J is TRBJ2-3 and V is TRBV7-2; D uncertain. Per germline, CDR1 SGHTA and CDR2 FQGNSA. V lost 5 bases to trimming and J lost 5 bases, with 8 bases between them. This CDR3 has 12 residues. The CDR3: CASSLLIDTQYF. The CDR3 DNA follows: TGTGCCAGCAGCCTCCTGATAGATACGCAGTATTTT.

This clonotype has a count of ten or more. The chain employs TRBV20-1 and TRBJ2-1, with 7 bases matching TRBD2. CDR1 and CDR2 from the germline V gene are DFQATT and SNEGSKA (reference sequence). The CDR3 is 15 residues long. Trimming took 0 bases from V and 3 from J; bases not matched to a gene: 5. The CDR3 bases are TGCAGTGCTAGAGATCTACTAGCGATCTACAATGAGCAGTTCTTC. This sequence encodes CSARDLLAIYNEQFF.

The chain combines TRBV9 with TRBJ2-7; 9 bases are a match to TRBD2. Germline values: CDR1 SGDLS, CDR2 YYNGEE. Trimming at V came to 1 base and at J to 0 bases, leaving 5 bases not matched to a gene. The CDR3 contains 16 residues. The CDR3 sequence: CASSVRLAGSSYEQYF. CDR3 nucleotides: TGTGCCAGCAGCGTACGTCTAGCGGGGAGCTCCTACGAGCAGTACTTC.

In this sample, this clonotype turned up many times. The V and J genes are TRBV5-1 and TRBJ1-6, with TRBD1 identical over 7 bases. Germline loops: CDR1 SGHRS, CDR2 YFSETQ. The CDR3 length is 16 residues. The V and J ends lost 3 bases and 7 bases, in that order; junction bases with no gene match: 10. The chain's CDR3 is CASSSHLGQANSPLHF. The DNA of the CDR3 is TGCGCCAGCAGCTCTCATCTAGGACAGGCGAATTCACCCCTCCACTTT.

This clonotype was counted at least ten times. CDR3 amino acids: CASSVPAGTQQYF. CDR3 nucleotide sequence: TGCGCCAGCAGCGTCCCCGCCGGGACTCAGCAGTACTTC. This chain uses TRBV5-1 with TRBJ2-4; TRBD2 is a possible D gene (6 bases). Germline assignment: CDR1 SGHRS and CDR2 YFSETQ. The V end lost 4 bases, the J end lost 13 bases, and 18 bases lay between the germline ends. This CDR3 comprises 13 residues.

At least ten counts were recorded for this clonotype. V is TRBV7-9 and J is TRBJ2-3; D gene unclear. CDR1 and CDR2 (germline): SEHNR, FQNEAQ (reference sequence). The CDR3 is made up of 15 amino acids. Trimming pared 1 base from V and 1 base from J, leaving 9 bases between. The CDR3 loop reads CASSLDVGRTDTQYF. CDR3 DNA sequence: TGTGCCAGCAGCTTAGATGTCGGGCGCACAGATACGCAGTATTTT. Looking up the rest from reference TRBV7-9 and TRBJ2-3 gives the full variable domain: DTGVSQNPRHKITKRGQNVTFRCDPISEHNRLYWYRQTLGQGPEFLTYFQNEAQLEKSRLLSDRFSAERPKGSFSTLEIQRTEQGDSAMYLCASSLDVGRTDTQYFGPGTRLTVL.

In this sample, this clonotype turned up a few times. At one boundary the junction diverges from the germline segment, which might be a read error. The chain joins TRBV12-3 or TRBV12-4 to TRBJ2-6, with D tentatively TRBD2 (6 bases). The CDR3 runs to 17 residues. The CDR3 loop is CASSFGGAGSGANVRTF. DNA for the CDR3: TGTGCCAGCAGTTTTGGCGGGGCAGGGTCTGGGGCCAACGTCCGGACTTTC.

J is TRBJ1-5 and V is TRBV6-5; the match to TRBD1 covers 7 bases. V was clipped by 8 bases and J by 4 bases; unmatched bases: 11. Germline assignment: CDR1 MNHEY and CDR2 SVGAGI. This CDR3 region has 15 residues. As DNA, the CDR3 is TGTGCCAGCGCAATTGACAGGGCCTCAAATCAGCCCCAGCATTTT. Protein product: CASAIDRASNQPQHF.

The J gene is TRBJ1-4, the V gene TRBV7-9; a possible D gene is TRBD1 (6 bases). Trimming cost V 3 bases and J 7 bases, with 12 bases left between them. The CDR3 consists of 14 residues. CDR1 and CDR2 (germline): SEHNR, FQNEAQ (reference sequence). The CDR3 bases are TGTGCCAGCAGCTTGACACAGGGAGGTGAAAAACTGTTTTTT. Its protein product is CASSLTQGGEKLFF.

This clonotype was detected ten times or more. The chain joins TRBV27 to TRBJ2-5, with 10 bases fitting TRBD2. CDR1 and CDR2 (germline): MNHEY, SMNVEV (reference sequence). Trimming at V came to 5 bases and at J to 6 bases, leaving 15 bases not matched to a gene. This CDR3 has 17 amino acids. This chain's CDR3 is CASSATGTSERQKTQYF. CDR3 bases: TGTGCCAGCAGTGCGACCGGGACTAGCGAACGGCAAAAGACCCAGTACTTC.

This clonotype was detected many times. This rearrangement joins TRBV7-2 to TRBJ1-4, with a tentative D call TRBD1 (5 bases). This CDR3 is 13 amino acids long. From germline, CDR1 is SGHTA and CDR2 FQGNSA. The germline V and J ends were trimmed by 3 bases and 8 bases, with 10 bases remaining between them. Here the CDR3 DNA reads TGTGCCAGCAGCTTTGCAGGGAACGAAAAACTGTTTTTT. Its protein is CASSFAGNEKLFF.